A selection of T cell receptor beta chains follows, all from one sample in a study of graft-versus-host responses after intestinal transplantation. The assay was immunoSEQ multiplex PCR, and TCRdb's table has in-frame clones only and misses some. This table has 9,000 to 10,000 clones, about 28% appearing once. The starting material was alloreactive CD8+ T cells from a mixed lymphocyte reaction culture, obtained before intestinal transplant. Receptor source: a human patient who received an intestinal transplant. Both conserved end residues are part of each CDR3. A D gene is named only where the DNA matches it firmly. Rows give clone size only sometimes, using once, few, many, or a class for an expanded clone.

j_gene,d_gene,abundance,v_gene,CDR3nt,CDR3aa
TRBJ2-7,NA,NA,TRBV7-3,TGTGCCAGCAGCTTTGCGGCAGGGGCCGAGCAGTACTTC,CASSFAAGAEQYF
TRBJ1-1,NA,NA,TRBV5-4,TGTGCCACCGCCCAGACCAGGGAGAACACTGAAGCTTTCTTT,CATAQTRENTEAFF
TRBJ1-2,NA,NA,TRBV4-1,TGCGCCAGCAGCCAAGCCACGGGGGAAGGGCTCTATGGCTACACCTTC,CASSQATGEGLYGYTF
TRBJ1-2,NA,medium-sized,TRBV5-4,TGTGCCAGCAGCTTCGGGGCTAACTATGGCTACACCTTC,CASSFGANYGYTF
TRBJ2-5,NA,few,TRBV2,TGTGCCAGCAGTGAAGCGCTTTTGCACCCCCAGGAAAGAGAGACCCAGTACTTC,CASSEALLHPQERETQYF
TRBJ1-2,TRBD1,NA,TRBV7-9,TGTGCCAGCAGCGCAACAGGGGCGCCTCTGGATGGCTACACCTTC,CASSATGAPLDGYTF
TRBJ2-5,TRBD2,NA,TRBV5-1,TGCGCCAGCAGCTTGGTGGGACTAGCGGGGGAGGAGACCCAGTACTTC,CASSLVGLAGEETQYF
TRBJ2-2,NA,NA,TRBV14,TGTGCCAGCAGCCAAACCGAGTTGGCCGGGGAGCTGTTTTTT,CASSQTELAGELFF
TRBJ2-2,NA,medium-sized,TRBV11-1,TGTGCCAGCAGCTTAATGGGCAGCTTGGACACCGGGGAGCTGTTTTTT,CASSLMGSLDTGELFF
TRBJ1-4,TRBD1,NA,TRBV6-1,TGTGCCAGCAGACACAGGGGGCGGACTAATGAAAAACTGTTTTTT,CASRHRGRTNEKLFF
TRBJ1-3,NA,NA,TRBV7-8,TGTGCCAGCAGCTTCGCGGCGGGGGGCATTGGAAACACCATATATTTT,CASSFAAGGIGNTIYF
TRBJ2-5,TRBD2,NA,TRBV7-9,TGTGCCAGCAGCTGGACAACGGGGGGGGTAGAGACCCAGTACTTC,CASSWTTGGVETQYF
TRBJ2-5,NA,few,TRBV4-1,TGCGCCAGCAGCCAACTTGTCTTGGGGCTTCAAGAGACCCAGTACTTC,CASSQLVLGLQETQYF
TRBJ2-1,NA,few,TRBV7-6,TGTGCCAGCAGCTTATCCGCGCCTGAGCAGTTCTTC,CASSLSAPEQFF
TRBJ1-2,NA,few,TRBV29-1,TGCAGCGTTGTGAGCGAGTGGAACTATGGCTACACCTTC,CSVVSEWNYGYTF
TRBJ2-5,TRBD2,NA,TRBV7-9,TGTGCCAGCAGCTTAGGCCTTCTAGCGGGGGAGACCCAGTACTTC,CASSLGLLAGETQYF
TRBJ2-3,NA,NA,TRBV7-3,TGTGCCAGCAGGGGGGACACAGCCACAGATACGCAGTATTTT,CASRGDTATDTQYF
TRBJ2-2,NA,NA,TRBV7-9,TGTGCCAGCAGACTAAGCACCGGGGAGCTGTTTTTT,CASRLSTGELFF
TRBJ2-7,TRBD1,NA,TRBV2,TGTGCCAGCAGAGAAAGGGGGCTAGCCGGGCAGTACTTC,CASRERGLAGQYF
TRBJ2-2,TRBD2,few,TRBV7-3,TGTGCCAGCAGCTTTGATCCTAGCGGGGGGGCCTCAAGGGAGCTGTTTTTT,CASSFDPSGGASRELFF
TRBJ2-1,TRBD2,few,TRBV7-3,TGTGCCAGCAGCTTATGGGGGGGTTGGGACAATGAGCAGTTCTTC,CASSLWGGWDNEQFF
TRBJ2-3,NA,few,TRBV7-9,TGTGCCAGCAGCTTAACTTTAGGAGCGGGAGATACGCAGTATTTT,CASSLTLGAGDTQYF
TRBJ2-3,NA,NA,TRBV6-5,TGTGCCACCCAGGACAGCGAGGAAGGAACAGATACGCAGTATTTT,CATQDSEEGTDTQYF
TRBJ2-7,TRBD1,few,TRBV5-1,TGCGCCAGCAGCCCCCGGACAGGGACAAGCTCCTACGAGCAGTACTTC,CASSPRTGTSSYEQYF
TRBJ2-7,TRBD1,few,TRBV4-1,TGTGCCAGCAGCCAAGATATCGGGACAGGGTTCTACGAGCAGTACTTC,CASSQDIGTGFYEQYF
TRBJ2-7,NA,few,TRBV6-6,TGTGCCAGCAGCAATGCACAGGTTTCAGGGTACGAGCAGTACTTC,CASSNAQVSGYEQYF
TRBJ2-1,NA,NA,TRBV10-2,TGCGCCAGTCAGACAGGCGGGAATGAGCAGTTCTTC,CASQTGGNEQFF
TRBJ2-7,TRBD1,few,TRBV6-4,TGTGCCAGCAGCTGGGGACAGGGGTACGAGCAGTACTTC,CASSWGQGYEQYF
TRBJ2-3,NA,few,TRBV5-1,TGCGCCAGCAGCTTGGCGCTAATGGGGGACTCGAATCCAAACACAGATACGCAGTATTTT,CASSLALMGDSNPNTDTQYF
TRBJ1-2,NA,few,TRBV7-9,TGTGCCAGCAGCTTACCCCCCCTTGGGGAGAACTATGGCTACACCTTC,CASSLPPLGENYGYTF
TRBJ1-2,NA,NA,TRBV9,TGTGCCAGCAGCGTAGCGGACTATGGCTACACCTTC,CASSVADYGYTF
TRBJ2-1,TRBD1,NA,TRBV4-2,TGTGCCAGCAGCTTAGGGACAGGGTTAAATGAGCAGTTCTTC,CASSLGTGLNEQFF
TRBJ2-5,TRBD2,few,TRBV5-1,TGCGCCAGCAGCACAGGGCTAGCGGGGGCGGGAAGAGAGACCCAGTACTTC,CASSTGLAGAGRETQYF
TRBJ1-1,TRBD1,NA,TRBV7-8,TGTGCCAGCAGCTTATCGATTTTGGCAGGGACAGGGAACACTGAAGCTTTCTTT,CASSLSILAGTGNTEAFF
TRBJ1-1,NA,medium-sized,TRBV2,TGTGCCAGCAGGGTAAGGGGTACTGAAGCTTTCTTT,CASRVRGTEAFF
TRBJ2-2,TRBD2,NA,TRBV13,TGTGCCAGCAGCTCTCGAGCGGGGGTTGCGACCGGGGAGCTGTTTTTT,CASSSRAGVATGELFF
TRBJ2-7,NA,NA,TRBV6-5,TGTGCCAGCAGTTGGGGGGAAGGTTCCTACGAGCAGTACTTC,CASSWGEGSYEQYF
TRBJ1-6,NA,NA,TRBV13,TGTGCCAGCAGCGTAGCCCGAACAGGGATAGCATCACCCCTCCACTTT,CASSVARTGIASPLHF
TRBJ1-1,NA,NA,TRBV9,TGTGCCAGCAGCGTGGAAGGGGGCACTGAAGCTTTCTTT,CASSVEGGTEAFF
TRBJ1-1,NA,few,TRBV25-1,TGTGCCAGCAGCGGGTGGGAGGCAGGGGAAGCTTTCTTT,CASSGWEAGEAFF
TRBJ2-7,TRBD2,medium-sized,TRBV7-9,TGTGCCAGCAGTAGCGGGTTATCCTACGAGCAGTACTTC,CASSSGLSYEQYF
TRBJ2-7,NA,NA,TRBV6-5,TGTGCCAGCACCGACTCCACCTACGAGCAGTACTTC,CASTDSTYEQYF
TRBJ2-3,TRBD2,few,TRBV6-5,TGTGCCAGCAGCCCACTAGCGGGGGGGGATACGCAGTATTTT,CASSPLAGGDTQYF
TRBJ2-7,TRBD1,NA,TRBV6-9,TGTGCCAGCAGTTACGCTCGGGACAGCTACGAGCAGTACTTC,CASSYARDSYEQYF
TRBJ1-2,NA,few,TRBV6-6,TGTGCCAGCAGTTACCCGGGTCAGGGGCCCCATGGCTACACCTTC,CASSYPGQGPHGYTF
TRBJ2-1,NA,few,TRBV14,TGTGCCAGCATGGGGGCCAACAATGAGCAGTTCTTC,CASMGANNEQFF
TRBJ2-7,NA,large,TRBV6-6,TGTGCCAGCAGTTACGCGGGGGCCGAGCAGTACTTC,CASSYAGAEQYF
TRBJ1-1,NA,few,TRBV6-6,TGTGCCAGCAGCCCCCCCGGGGAAGCTTTCTTT,CASSPPGEAFF
TRBJ2-1,NA,NA,TRBV10-1,TGCGCCAGCAGTGACCACCGGGCGGGGATGGGGATTGGTGAGCAGTTCTTC,CASSDHRAGMGIGEQFF
TRBJ1-1,TRBD1,once,TRBV6-5,TGTGCCAGCAGACGACAGGGGGCGGTGGGGACTGAAGCTTTCTTT,CASRRQGAVGTEAFF
TRBJ2-7,NA,NA,TRBV11-2,TGTGCCAGCAGCTTTGGAGGGATTATGTACGAGCAGTACTTC,CASSFGGIMYEQYF
TRBJ2-7,NA,NA,TRBV27,TGTGCCAGCAGTTACTCGGCCTACGAGCAGTACTTC,CASSYSAYEQYF
TRBJ2-5,TRBD2,NA,TRBV5-1,TGTGCCAGCAGGGAGGGACTAGTCGGGGAGACCCAGTACTTC,CASREGLVGETQYF
TRBJ2-1,NA,medium-sized,TRBV20-1,TGCAGTGCTAGTCCGGGGAATGAGCAGTTCTTC,CSASPGNEQFF
TRBJ2-3,NA,NA,TRBV7-9,TGTGCCAGCAGCTCCCTTGGGGGGGATACGCAGTATTTT,CASSSLGGDTQYF
TRBJ2-7,TRBD1,NA,TRBV5-4,TGTGCCAGCAGCGTCACGACAGGGGGCTTGGACGAGCAGTACTTC,CASSVTTGGLDEQYF
TRBJ1-1,TRBD1,NA,TRBV6-1,TGTGCCAGCCGTGGGGAGGGACAGGGAGGCACTGAAGCTTTCTTT,CASRGEGQGGTEAFF
TRBJ1-5,NA,once,TRBV6-5,TGTGCCAGCAGCCGCCCACCGGGGTTGGGACAGCCCCAGCATTTT,CASSRPPGLGQPQHF
TRBJ2-7,NA,NA,TRBV5-6,TGTGCCAGCAGCTTGGCTCCCTACGAGCAGTACTTC,CASSLAPYEQYF